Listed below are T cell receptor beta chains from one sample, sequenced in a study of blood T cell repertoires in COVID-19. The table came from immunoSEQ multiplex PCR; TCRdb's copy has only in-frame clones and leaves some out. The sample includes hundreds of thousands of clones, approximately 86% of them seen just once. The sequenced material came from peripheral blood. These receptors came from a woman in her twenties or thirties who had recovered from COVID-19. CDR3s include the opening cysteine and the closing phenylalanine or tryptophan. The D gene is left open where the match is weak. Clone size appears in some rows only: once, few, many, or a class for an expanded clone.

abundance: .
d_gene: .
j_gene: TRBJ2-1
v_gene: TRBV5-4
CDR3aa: CASSSRNSYNEQFF
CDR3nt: TGTGCCAGCAGCTCGAGGAACTCCTACAATGAGCAGTTCTTC

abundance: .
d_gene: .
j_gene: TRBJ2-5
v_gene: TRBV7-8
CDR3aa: CASSLAQTGKTQYF
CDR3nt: TGTGCCAGCAGCTTAGCGCAAACAGGAAAGACCCAGTACTTC

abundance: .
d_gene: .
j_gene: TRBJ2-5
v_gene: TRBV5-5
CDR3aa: CASSFQVQETQYF
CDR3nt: TGTGCCAGCAGCTTTCAGGTCCAAGAGACCCAGTACTTC

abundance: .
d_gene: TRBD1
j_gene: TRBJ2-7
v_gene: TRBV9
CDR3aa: CASSKKAGTGDYEQYF
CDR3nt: TGTGCCAGCAGCAAAAAGGCGGGGACAGGGGACTACGAGCAGTACTTC

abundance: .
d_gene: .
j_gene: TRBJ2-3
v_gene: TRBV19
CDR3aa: CASSILATSTDTQYF
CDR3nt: TGTGCCAGTAGTATCCTAGCGACTAGCACAGATACGCAGTATTTT

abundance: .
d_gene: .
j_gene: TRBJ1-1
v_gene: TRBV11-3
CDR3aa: CASSWGRETEAFF
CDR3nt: TGTGCCAGCAGCTGGGGGCGTGAGACTGAAGCTTTCTTT

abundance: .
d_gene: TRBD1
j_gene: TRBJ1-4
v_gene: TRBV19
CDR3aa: CASSMNYRGMGEKLFF
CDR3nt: TGTGCCAGTAGTATGAACTACAGGGGTATGGGTGAAAAACTGTTTTTT

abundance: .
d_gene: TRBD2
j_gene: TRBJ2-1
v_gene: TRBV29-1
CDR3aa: CSVRGGVNNEQFF
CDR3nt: TGCAGCGTCCGGGGGGGCGTAAACAATGAGCAGTTCTTC

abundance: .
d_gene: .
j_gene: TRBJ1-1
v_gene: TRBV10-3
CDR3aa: CAITGGHPEAFF
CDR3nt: TGTGCCATCACGGGGGGCCATCCTGAAGCTTTCTTT

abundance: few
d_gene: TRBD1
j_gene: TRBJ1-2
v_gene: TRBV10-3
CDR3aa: CAISVGQARDYGYTF
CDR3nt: TGTGCCATCAGTGTAGGACAGGCGCGGGACTATGGCTACACCTTC

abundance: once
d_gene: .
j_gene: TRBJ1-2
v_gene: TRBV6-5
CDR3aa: CASSQTPGTRGYTF
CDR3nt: TGTGCCAGCAGTCAAACACCAGGTACACGTGGCTACACCTTC

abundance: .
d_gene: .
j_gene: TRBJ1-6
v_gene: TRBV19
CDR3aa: CASSIDDEQGSPLHF
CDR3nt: TGTGCCAGTAGTATAGACGACGAGCAGGGCTCACCCCTCCACTTT

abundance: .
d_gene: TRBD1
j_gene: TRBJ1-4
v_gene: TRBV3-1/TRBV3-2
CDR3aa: CASSRVPGTGGEKLFF
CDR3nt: TGTGCCAGCAGCCGTGTTCCCGGGACAGGGGGTGAAAAACTGTTTTTT

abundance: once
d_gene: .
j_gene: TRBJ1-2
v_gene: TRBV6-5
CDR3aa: CASTEAYGYTF
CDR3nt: TGTGCCAGCACGGAGGCCTATGGCTACACCTTC

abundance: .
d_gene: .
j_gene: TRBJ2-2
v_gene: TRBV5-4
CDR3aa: CASSFGHPGGGELFF
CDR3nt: TGTGCCAGCAGCTTTGGACACCCCGGGGGCGGGGAGCTGTTTTTT

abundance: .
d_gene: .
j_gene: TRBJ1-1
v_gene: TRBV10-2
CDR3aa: CASSESEGGTEAFF
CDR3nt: TGCGCCAGCAGTGAGTCGGAGGGTGGCACTGAAGCTTTCTTT

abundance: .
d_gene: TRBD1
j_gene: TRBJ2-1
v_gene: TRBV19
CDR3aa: CASSLDRGVINEQFF
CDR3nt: TGTGCCAGTAGCCTCGACAGGGGGGTCATCAATGAGCAGTTCTTC

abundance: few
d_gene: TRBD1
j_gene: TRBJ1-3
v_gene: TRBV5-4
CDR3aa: CASSQEGDRGLSGNTIYF
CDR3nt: TGTGCCAGCAGCCAAGAGGGGGACAGGGGGCTCTCTGGAAACACCATATATTTT

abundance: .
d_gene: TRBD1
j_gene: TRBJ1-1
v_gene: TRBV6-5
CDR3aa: CASSSDRSTEAFF
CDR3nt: TGTGCCAGCAGTTCGGACAGGTCGACTGAAGCTTTCTTT

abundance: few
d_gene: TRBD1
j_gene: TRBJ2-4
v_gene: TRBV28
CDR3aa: CASSLGTVGAKNIQYF
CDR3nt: TGTGCCAGCAGTCTAGGGACAGTTGGCGCCAAAAACATTCAGTACTTC

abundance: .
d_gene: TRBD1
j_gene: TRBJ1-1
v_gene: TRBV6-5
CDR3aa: CASRTGLNTEAFF
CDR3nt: TGTGCCAGCAGGACAGGGTTGAACACTGAAGCTTTCTTT

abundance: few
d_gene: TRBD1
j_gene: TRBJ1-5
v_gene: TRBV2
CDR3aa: CASNPGQGGQPQHF
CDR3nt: TGTGCCAGTAATCCGGGACAGGGTGGTCAGCCCCAGCATTTT

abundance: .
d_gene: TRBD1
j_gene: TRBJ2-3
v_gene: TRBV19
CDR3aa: CASSPSGTGDTDTQYF
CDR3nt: TGTGCCAGTAGTCCTTCCGGGACAGGGGACACAGATACGCAGTATTTT

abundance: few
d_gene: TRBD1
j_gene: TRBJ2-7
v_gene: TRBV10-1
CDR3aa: CASSEPGQGVEQYF
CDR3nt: TGCGCCAGCAGTGAACCGGGACAGGGGGTTGAGCAGTACTTC

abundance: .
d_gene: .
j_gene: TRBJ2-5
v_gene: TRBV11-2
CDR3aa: CASSHGKTQYF
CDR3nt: TGTGCCAGCAGCCACGGGAAGACCCAGTACTTC

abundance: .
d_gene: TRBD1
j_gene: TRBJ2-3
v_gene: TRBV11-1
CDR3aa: CASSAQTGKGDTQYF
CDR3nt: TGTGCCAGCAGCGCACAGACAGGGAAGGGAGATACGCAGTATTTT

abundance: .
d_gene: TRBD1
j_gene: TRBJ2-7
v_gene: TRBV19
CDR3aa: CASSIFATGDTYEQYF
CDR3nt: TGTGCCAGTAGTATTTTTGCGACAGGGGATACATACGAGCAGTACTTC